This T cell receptor beta chain was identified in a study of blood T cell repertoires in COVID-19. The method was immunoSEQ multiplex PCR; TCRdb's version includes in-frame clones alone and lacks a portion of them. The table lists about 490,000 clones, 70% to 90% of them singletons. Germline loops: CDR1 SGDLS, CDR2 YYNGEE. The CDR3 has 17 amino acids. Trimming cost V 4 bases and J 0 bases, with 17 bases left between them. This clone was seen only once. The J gene is TRBJ1-3, the V gene TRBV9, with no clear D. Source material: peripheral blood. This sequence was found in a human donor in a cohort sampled during active COVID-19. The CDR3 sequence is CASSLQGGQISGNTIYF. CDR3 coding DNA: TGTGCCAGCAGCCTCCAAGGTGGGCAGATCTCTGGAAACACCATATATTTT.